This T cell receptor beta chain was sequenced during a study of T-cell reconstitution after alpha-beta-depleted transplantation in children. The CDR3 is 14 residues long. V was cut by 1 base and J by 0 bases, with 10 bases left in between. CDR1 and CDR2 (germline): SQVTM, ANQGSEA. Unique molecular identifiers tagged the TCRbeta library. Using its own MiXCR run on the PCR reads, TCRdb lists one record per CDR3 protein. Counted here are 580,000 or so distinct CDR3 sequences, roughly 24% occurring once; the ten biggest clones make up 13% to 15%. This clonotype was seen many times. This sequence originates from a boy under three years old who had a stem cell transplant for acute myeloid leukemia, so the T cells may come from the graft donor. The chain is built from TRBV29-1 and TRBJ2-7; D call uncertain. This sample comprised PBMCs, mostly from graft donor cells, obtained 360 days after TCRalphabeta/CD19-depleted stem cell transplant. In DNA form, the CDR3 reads TGCAGCGTTGAAGGACACCTCTACTCCTACGAGCAGTACTTC. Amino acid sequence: CSVEGHLYSYEQYF.